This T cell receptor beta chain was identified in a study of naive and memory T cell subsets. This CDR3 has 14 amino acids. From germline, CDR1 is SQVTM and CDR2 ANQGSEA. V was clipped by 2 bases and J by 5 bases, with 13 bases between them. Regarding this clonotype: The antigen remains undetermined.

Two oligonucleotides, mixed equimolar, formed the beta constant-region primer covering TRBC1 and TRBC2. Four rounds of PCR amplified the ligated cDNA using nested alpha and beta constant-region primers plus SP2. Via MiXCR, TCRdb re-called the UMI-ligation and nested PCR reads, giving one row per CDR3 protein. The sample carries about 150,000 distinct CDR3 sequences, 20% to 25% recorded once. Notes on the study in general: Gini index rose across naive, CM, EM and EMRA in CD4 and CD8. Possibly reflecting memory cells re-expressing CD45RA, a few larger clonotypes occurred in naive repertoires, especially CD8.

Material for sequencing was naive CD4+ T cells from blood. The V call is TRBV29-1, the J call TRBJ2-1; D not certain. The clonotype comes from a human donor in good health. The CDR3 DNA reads TGCAGCGTTGAAAATAAGGGATTTAACAATGAGCAGTTCTTC. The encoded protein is CSVENKGFNNEQFF.